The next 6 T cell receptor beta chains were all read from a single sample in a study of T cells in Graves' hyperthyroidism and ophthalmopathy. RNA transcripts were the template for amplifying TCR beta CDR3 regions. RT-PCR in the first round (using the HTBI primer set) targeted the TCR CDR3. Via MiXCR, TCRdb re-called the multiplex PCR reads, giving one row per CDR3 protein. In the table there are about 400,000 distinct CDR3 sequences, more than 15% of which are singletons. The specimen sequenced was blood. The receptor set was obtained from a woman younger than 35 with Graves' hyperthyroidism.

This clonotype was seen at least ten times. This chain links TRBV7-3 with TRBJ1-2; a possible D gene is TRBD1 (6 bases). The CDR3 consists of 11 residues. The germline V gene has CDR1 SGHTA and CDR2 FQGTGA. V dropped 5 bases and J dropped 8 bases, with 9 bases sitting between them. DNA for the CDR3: TGTGCCAGCAGCCGCGGACAGGGCTACACCTTC. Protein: CASSRGQGYTF. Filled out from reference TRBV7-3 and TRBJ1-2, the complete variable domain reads GAGVSQTPSNKVTEKGKYVELRCDPISGHTALYWYRQSLGQGPEFLIYFQGTGAADDSGLPNDRFFAVRPEGSVSTLKIQRTERGDSAVYLCASSRGQGYTFGSGTRLTVV.

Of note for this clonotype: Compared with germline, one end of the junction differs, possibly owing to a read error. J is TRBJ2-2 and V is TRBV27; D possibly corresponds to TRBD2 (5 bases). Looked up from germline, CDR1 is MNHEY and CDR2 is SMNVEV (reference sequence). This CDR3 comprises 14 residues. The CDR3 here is CASSLSRSTGELSF. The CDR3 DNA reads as TGTGCCAGCAGTTTATCGAGGAGCACCGGGGAGCTGTCTTTT.

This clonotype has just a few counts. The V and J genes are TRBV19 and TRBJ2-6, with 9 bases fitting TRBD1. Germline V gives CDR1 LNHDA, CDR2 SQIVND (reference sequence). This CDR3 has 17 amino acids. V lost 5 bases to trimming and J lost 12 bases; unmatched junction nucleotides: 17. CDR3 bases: TGTGCCAGTAGTCCCCCTACCGGGACAGGGTTTCTCCGCGTCCTGACTTTC. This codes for CASSPPTGTGFLRVLTF.

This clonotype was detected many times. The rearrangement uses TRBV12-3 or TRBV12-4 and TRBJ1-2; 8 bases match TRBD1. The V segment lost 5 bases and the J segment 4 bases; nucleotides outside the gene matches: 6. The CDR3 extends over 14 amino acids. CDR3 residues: CASSHTGGGYGYTF. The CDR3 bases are TGTGCCAGCAGTCACACAGGGGGGGGCTATGGCTACACCTTC.

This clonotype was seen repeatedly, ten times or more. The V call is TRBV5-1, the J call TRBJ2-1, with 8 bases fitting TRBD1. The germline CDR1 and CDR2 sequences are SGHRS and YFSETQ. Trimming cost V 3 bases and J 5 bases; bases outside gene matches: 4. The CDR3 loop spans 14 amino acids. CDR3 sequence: CASSYDRGNNEQFF. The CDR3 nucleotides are TGCGCCAGCAGCTACGACAGGGGAAACAATGAGCAGTTCTTC.

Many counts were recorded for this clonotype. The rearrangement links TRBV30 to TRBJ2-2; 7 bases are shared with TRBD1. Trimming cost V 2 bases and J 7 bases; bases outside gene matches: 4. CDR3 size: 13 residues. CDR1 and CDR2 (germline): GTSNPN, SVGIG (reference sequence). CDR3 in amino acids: CAWSRQGGGELFF. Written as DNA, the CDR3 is TGTGCCTGGAGTCGACAGGGTGGCGGGGAGCTGTTTTTT.